This T cell receptor beta chain derives from a study of blood T cell repertoires in COVID-19. Study-level background: Material from acute and convalescent COVID-19 was sourced from the United States, Italy and Spain. Sample material is recorded as cDNA or gDNA derived from T cells, B-cell-depleted T cells, or PBMCs.

The CDR3 extends over 13 amino acids. Trimming left V 4 bases short and J 1 base short, with 8 bases between. CDR1 is SQVTM, CDR2 ANQGSEA, per germline. Authors' methods: Scientists estimated how many nucleated cells there were by amplifying reference gene primers. This table comes from immunoSEQ multiplex PCR, and its TCRdb copy is limited to in-frame clones, with some not included. V, J and clone size are those of that table, while D and trimming were read from the DNA. The sample shows roughly 130,000 clones, 75% to 90% of them seen only once. For this clone: Additional DNA sequences in this sample encode the identical CDR3.

The chain is built from TRBV29-1 and TRBJ1-5; D gene ambiguous. The TCR sequence derives from a man in his forties or fifties with acute or convalescent COVID-19. Source material: peripheral blood. The CDR3 DNA sequence: TGCAGCGTTGGAGGGAACAGCAATCAGCCCCAGCATTTT. It is translated as CSVGGNSNQPQHF.